The T cell receptor beta chain described here comes from a study of identical twins. Template switching added a universal primer binding site, and final cDNA carried unique molecular identifiers. TCRdb re-called the 5' RACE reads through MiXCR, storing one row per CDR3 protein. The table includes about 1.7 million distinct CDR3 sequences, roughly a third detected once. V was trimmed by 4 bases and J by 0 bases, leaving 10 bases between them. This CDR3 has 14 amino acids. The germline gives CDR1 MNHEY, CDR2 SVGEGT. As regards this clonotype: Its specificity is not known.

General study findings and limits: Memory repertoires lacked the insertion deficit that abundant cord blood beta clonotypes showed.

The sequence was obtained from a newborn girl in good health. Material: cord blood. The chain combines TRBV6-2 or TRBV6-3 with TRBJ2-7, with TRBD1 as a possible D gene (5 bases). This chain's CDR3 is CASSCYRPSYEQYF. CDR3 DNA sequence: TGTGCCAGCAGTTGCTACAGGCCCTCCTACGAGCAGTACTTC.